The 9 T cell receptor beta chains presented below share a single source sample, sequenced in a study of blood T cell repertoires in COVID-19. Repertoires were generated with immunoSEQ multiplex PCR, while TCRdb's copy carries only in-frame clones and drops some. The data show fewer than 85,000 clones, 80% to 90% seen once. Input material: peripheral blood. The receptors stem from a man aged 50-60 years with active COVID-19.

This clone was detected a few times. The gene calls are TRBV28 and TRBJ1-2; TRBD1 matches 7 bases. The CDR3 totals 16 residues. Germline assignment: CDR1 MDHEN and CDR2 SYDVKM. V lost 5 bases, J lost 2 bases, and 11 bases stayed unmatched. The CDR3 region has the DNA TGTGCCAGCAGTCCCCAACAGGGGCTAGCGAACTATGGCTACACCTTC. Amino acids: CASSPQQGLANYGYTF.

The V and J genes are TRBV5-4 and TRBJ2-7; weak D call: TRBD1 (5 bases). The CDR3 spans 13 residues. Germline CDR1 SGHNT, CDR2 YYREEE (reference sequence). Deletions cut 5 bases from V and 0 bases from J, with 9 bases between. CDR3 region: CASSQDISYEQYF. The CDR3 bases are TGTGCCAGCAGTCAGGACATCTCCTACGAGCAGTACTTC.

A few counts support this clone. The chain joins TRBV7-6 to TRBJ1-3, with D maybe TRBD1 (5 bases). Germline values: CDR1 SGHVS, CDR2 FNYEAQ. The CDR3 is 16 residues long. The V end lost 1 base, the J end lost 3 bases, and 13 bases lay between the germline ends. In DNA form, the CDR3 reads TGTGCCAGCAGCTTAGGAACAGGTCTGAGTGGAAACACCATATATTTT. As protein: CASSLGTGLSGNTIYF.

The rearrangement links TRBV15 to TRBJ1-5, with TRBD1 identical over 8 bases. The CDR3 is 15 amino acids. Losses at the gene ends were 3 bases for V and 6 bases for J; bases not matched to a gene: 7. In germline, CDR1 is LNHNV, CDR2 YYDKDF (reference sequence). CDR3: CATSRGQGASQPQHF. DNA for the CDR3: TGTGCCACCAGCAGGGGTCAGGGGGCGTCTCAGCCCCAGCATTTT. Together with reference TRBV15 and TRBJ1-5, the CDR3 gives the full variable domain: DAMVIQNPRYQVTQFGKPVTLSCSQTLNHNVMYWYQQKSSQAPKLLFHYYDKDFNNEADTPDNFQSRRPNTSFCFLDIRSPGLGDTAMYLCATSRGQGASQPQHFGDGTRLSIL.

This sequence joins TRBV5-6 and TRBJ1-2, with D perhaps matching TRBD1 (5 bases). The CDR3 extends over 14 amino acids. Germline V gives CDR1 SGHDT, CDR2 YYEEEE. V lost 7 bases, J lost 1 base, and 14 bases lay in between. This CDR3 is CASLRGKGNYGYTF. The DNA of the CDR3 is TGTGCCAGCCTGCGGGGGAAGGGTAACTATGGCTACACCTTC.

This clone has only a few counts. This rearrangement joins TRBV5-1 to TRBJ1-5; D might be TRBD1 (5 bases). The CDR3 runs to 16 residues. Germline assignment: CDR1 SGHRS and CDR2 YFSETQ. V lost 0 bases, J lost 2 bases, and 12 bases lay in between. CDR3 in DNA: TGCGCCAGCAGCTTGGGCGGGGACCTAGGCAATCAGCCCCAGCATTTT. It specifies CASSLGGDLGNQPQHF.

This chain uses TRBV29-1 with TRBJ2-1; perhaps TRBD1 as D (5 bases). This CDR3 region has 14 residues. Germline CDR1 reads SQVTM; CDR2 reads ANQGSEA. V shed 3 bases and J shed 2 bases, with 11 bases lying between them. CDR3 DNA: TGCAGCGTTGATAAGACAGCAACCTACAATGAGCAGTTCTTC. Amino acid sequence: CSVDKTATYNEQFF.

This chain connects TRBV25-1 to TRBJ2-1; 11 bases fit TRBD1. The CDR3 is made up of 14 amino acids. With 8 bases clipped from V and 5 bases from J, the junction kept 5 bases outside the gene matches. Germline lookup yields CDR1 MGHDK and CDR2 SYGVNS. The CDR3 reads CASDGQGAHNEQFF. As DNA, the CDR3 is TGTGCCAGCGACGGACAGGGGGCCCACAATGAGCAGTTCTTC.

This clone was seen a handful of times. The rearrangement uses TRBV19 and TRBJ1-2; TRBD1 matches 10 bases. V shed 6 bases and J 8 bases; nucleotides not matched to a gene: 6. CDR3 length: 13 amino acids. Germline lookup yields CDR1 LNHDA and CDR2 SQIVND (reference sequence). CDR3 amino acids: CASRGQGFGGYTF. In nucleotides, the CDR3 is TGTGCCAGTAGGGGACAGGGGTTCGGGGGCTACACCTTC. Using reference TRBV19 and TRBJ1-2 for the parts outside the CDR3, the full variable domain is DGGITQSPKYLFRKEGQNVTLSCEQNLNHDAMYWYRQDPGQGLRLIYYSQIVNDFQKGDIAEGYSVSREKKESFPLTVTSAQKNPTAFYLCASRGQGFGGYTFGSGTRLTVV.